This TCR beta chain originates from a study of cytomegalovirus exposure and HLA in healthy donors. Findings and limits, study-wide: Analyses of presence/absence relied on an assumption of roughly uniform sequencing depth across donors. Looking again later, the authors saw that most CMV-associated TCR beta chains seemed HLA-restricted. Common viral pathogens were later found to be apparently linked to several of the most significant clusters. Certain sequence variants were highly shared and formed a cluster, and this cluster was likely a sequencing artifact.

About this clone itself: Antigen: not known.

In the PCR, 60 Vbeta and 13 Jbeta primers were used. Produced via immunoSEQ multiplex PCR; TCRdb's table is partial and in-frame only. Seen here are around 80,000 clones, over 9% observed once, and the top ten hold over 20%. V was trimmed by 5 bases and J by 0 bases, leaving 13 bases between them. CDR3 length: 15 amino acids. Germline V gene lookup returns CDR1 LNHDA and CDR2 SQIVND (reference sequence). This TCR was sampled from a man between 60 and 75 years old in good health and CMV-seropositive. V usage is TRBV19 and J usage is TRBJ1-2, with D unclear. Sequenced: PBMCs. The CDR3 DNA sequence: TGTGCCAGTAGTCCGGGGTTCATCCCTAACTATGGCTACACCTTC. This encodes CASSPGFIPNYGYTF.